The TCR beta chain described here comes from a study of T cell changes during pregnancy in multiple sclerosis. Libraries were prepared by immunoSEQ multiplex PCR; TCRdb keeps only in-frame clonotypes and omits some of them. The sample holds 35,000 to 50,000 clones, approximately 90% seen once. CDR3 length: 14 residues. The trim removed 8 bases at V and 2 bases at J, leaving 6 bases unmatched. Per the germline V gene, CDR1 is MDHEN and CDR2 is SYDVKM. This sequence was found in a female donor with multiple sclerosis, enrolled in a pregnancy study. This specimen was CD4+ T cells from peripheral blood mononuclear cells, taken in the second trimester of pregnancy. The rearrangement uses TRBV28 and TRBJ2-7; 10 bases line up with TRBD2. CDR3 loop: CASRGTSETYEQYF. The CDR3 DNA is TGTGCCAGCCGGGGGACTAGCGAGACCTACGAGCAGTACTTC.